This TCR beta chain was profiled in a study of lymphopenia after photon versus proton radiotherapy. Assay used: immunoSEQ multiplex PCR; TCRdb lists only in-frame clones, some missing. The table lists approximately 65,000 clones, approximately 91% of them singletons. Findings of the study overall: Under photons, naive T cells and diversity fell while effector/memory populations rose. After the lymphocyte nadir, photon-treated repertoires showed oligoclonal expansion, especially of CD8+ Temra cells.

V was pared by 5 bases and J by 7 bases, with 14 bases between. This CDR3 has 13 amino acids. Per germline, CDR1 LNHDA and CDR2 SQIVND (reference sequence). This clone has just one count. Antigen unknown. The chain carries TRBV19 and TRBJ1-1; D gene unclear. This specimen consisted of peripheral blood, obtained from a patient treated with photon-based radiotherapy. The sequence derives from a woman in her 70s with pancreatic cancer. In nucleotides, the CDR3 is TGTGCCAGTAGTCCCCAGGACGCCGGTGAAGCTTTCTTT. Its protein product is CASSPQDAGEAFF.